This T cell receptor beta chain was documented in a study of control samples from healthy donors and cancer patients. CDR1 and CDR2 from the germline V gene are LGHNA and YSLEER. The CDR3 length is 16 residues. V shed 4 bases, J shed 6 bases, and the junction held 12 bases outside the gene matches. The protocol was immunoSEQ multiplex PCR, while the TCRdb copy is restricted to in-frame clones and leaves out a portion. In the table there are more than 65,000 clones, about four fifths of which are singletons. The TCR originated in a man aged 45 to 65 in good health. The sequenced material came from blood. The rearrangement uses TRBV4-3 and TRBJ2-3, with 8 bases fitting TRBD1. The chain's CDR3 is CASSLAGTGIADTQYF. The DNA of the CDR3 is TGCGCCAGCAGCCTAGCCGGGACAGGAATAGCCGATACGCAGTATTTT.